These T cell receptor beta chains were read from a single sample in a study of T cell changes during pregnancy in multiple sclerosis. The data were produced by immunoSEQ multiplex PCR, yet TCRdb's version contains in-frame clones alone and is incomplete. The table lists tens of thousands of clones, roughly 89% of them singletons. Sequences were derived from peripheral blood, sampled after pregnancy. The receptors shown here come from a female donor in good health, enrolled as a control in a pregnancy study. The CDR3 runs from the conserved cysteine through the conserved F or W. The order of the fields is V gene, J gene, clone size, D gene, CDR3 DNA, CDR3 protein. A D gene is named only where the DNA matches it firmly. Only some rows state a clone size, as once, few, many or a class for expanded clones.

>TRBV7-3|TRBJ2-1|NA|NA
TGTGCCAGCAGCCCCACCCCGATCAGCTCCTACAATGAGCAGTTCTTC
CASSPTPISSYNEQFF
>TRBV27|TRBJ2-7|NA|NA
TGTGCCAGCAGTAACAAGGGGTGGAACGAGCAGTACTTC
CASSNKGWNEQYF
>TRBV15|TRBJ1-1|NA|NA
TGTGCCACCAGCAGAGAACGGTACACTGAAGCTTTCTTT
CATSRERYTEAFF
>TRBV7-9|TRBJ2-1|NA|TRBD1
TGTGCCAGCAGCTCCGGACAGGGTACCTACAATGAGCAGTTCTTC
CASSSGQGTYNEQFF
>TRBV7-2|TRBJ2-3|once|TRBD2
TGTGCCAGCAGCTTAGGACTAGCGGGAGGCACAGATACGCAGTATTTT
CASSLGLAGGTDTQYF
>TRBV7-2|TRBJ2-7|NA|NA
TGTGCCAGCAGCTTAGGAGAGGTGCGGGGATTC
CASSLGEVRGF
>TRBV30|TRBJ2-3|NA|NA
TGTGCCTGGAGTCGAAGAGGGGGTACGCAGTATTTT
CAWSRRGGTQYF
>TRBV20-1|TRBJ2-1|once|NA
TGCAGTGCTGGGAGCTACAATGAGCAGTTCTTC
CSAGSYNEQFF
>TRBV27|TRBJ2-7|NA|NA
TGTGCCAGCAGTTTATCGGGCGTCTCCTACGAGCAGTACTTC
CASSLSGVSYEQYF
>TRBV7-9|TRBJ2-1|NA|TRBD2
TGTGCCAGCAGCCAACTGACTAGCGGGGACAATGAGCAGTTCTTC
CASSQLTSGDNEQFF
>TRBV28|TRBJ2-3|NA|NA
TGTGCCAGCAGAGTGGGGGCCCCCGGGGATACGCAGTATTTT
CASRVGAPGDTQYF
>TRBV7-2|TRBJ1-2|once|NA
TGTGCCAGCAGCTTAGGGGAGGGGGCTAACTATGGCTACACCTTC
CASSLGEGANYGYTF
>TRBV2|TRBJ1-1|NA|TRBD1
TGTGCCAGCAGGGCACAGGGGGCTACGGCTGCTTTCTTT
CASRAQGATAAFF
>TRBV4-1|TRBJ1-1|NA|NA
TGCGCCAGCAGCCAAGACTCGACAATCGAAGCTTTCTTT
CASSQDSTIEAFF
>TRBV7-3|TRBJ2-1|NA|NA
TGTGCCAGCAGCTGGGGAGCGAGCAATGAGCAGTTCTTC
CASSWGASNEQFF
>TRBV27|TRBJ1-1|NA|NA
TGTGCCAGCAGTCCCCGGCGGAACTTGGCGGGAGCTTTCTTT
CASSPRRNLAGAFF
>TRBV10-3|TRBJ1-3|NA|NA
TGTGCCTCAACAGCCAGCTCTGGAAACACCATATATTTT
CASTASSGNTIYF
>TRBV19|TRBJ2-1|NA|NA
TGTGCCAGCAGGGCGTCCTACAATGAGCAGTTCTTC
CASRASYNEQFF
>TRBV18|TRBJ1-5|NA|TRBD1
TGTACCAGCTCACCAGGGACAGGAGTCAATCAGCCCCAGCATTTT
CTSSPGTGVNQPQHF
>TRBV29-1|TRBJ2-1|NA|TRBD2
TGCAGCGTTGAAGCCCCCCCCCAGCGGGGGGGCGATGAGCAGTTCTTC
CSVEAPPQRGGDEQFF
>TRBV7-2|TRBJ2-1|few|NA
TGTGCCAGCAGCTTAGACACCCAGCAGTTCTTC
CASSLDTQQFF
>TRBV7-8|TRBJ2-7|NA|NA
TGTGCCAGCAGCTCCGACGGGACCTACGAGCAGTACTTC
CASSSDGTYEQYF
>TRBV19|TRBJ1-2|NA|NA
TGTGCCAGCACAACAGGGAACTATGGCTACACCTTC
CASTTGNYGYTF
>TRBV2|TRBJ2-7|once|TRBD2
TGTGCCAGCAGTGAACCTAGCGGGGGTGGTTACGAGCAGTACTTC
CASSEPSGGGYEQYF
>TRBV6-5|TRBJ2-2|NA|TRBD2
TGTGCCAGCATGTATCTAGCGGACACCGGGGAGCTGTTTTTT
CASMYLADTGELFF
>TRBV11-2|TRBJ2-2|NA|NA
TGTGCCAGCAGCTTAGGCCAGATCCTCACCGGGGAGCTGTTTTTT
CASSLGQILTGELFF
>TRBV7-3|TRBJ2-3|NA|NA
TGTGCCAGCAGCTTTAACACAGATACGCAGTATTTT
CASSFNTDTQYF
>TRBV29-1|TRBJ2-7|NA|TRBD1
TGCAGCGTAGCAGAGACAGGGGGCTACGAGCAGTACTTC
CSVAETGGYEQYF
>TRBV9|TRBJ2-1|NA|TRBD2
TGTGCCAGCAGCGTAGCTAGCGGTACCTACAATGAGCAGTTCTTC
CASSVASGTYNEQFF
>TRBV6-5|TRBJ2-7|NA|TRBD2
TGTGCCAGCAGTGGTGACCCGGGGGGGCCAAACGAGCAGTACTTC
CASSGDPGGPNEQYF
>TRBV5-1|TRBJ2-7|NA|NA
TGCGCCAGCAACTCCGGGGGAAGCTCCTACGAGCAGTACTTC
CASNSGGSSYEQYF
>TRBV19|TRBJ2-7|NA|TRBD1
TGTGCCAGTAGTATCCCCCCAGGAATTGGGACAGGCCCCACGAGCTCCTACGAGCAGTACTTC
CASSIPPGIGTGPTSSYEQYF
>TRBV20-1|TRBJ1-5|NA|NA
TGCAGTGCATCACAGGCGGAGCCCCAGCATTTT
CSASQAEPQHF
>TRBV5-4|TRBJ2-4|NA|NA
TGTGCCAGCAGCCTGGAGGGGTTAAACATTCAGTACTTC
CASSLEGLNIQYF
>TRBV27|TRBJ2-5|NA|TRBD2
TGTGCCAGCAGGTCGGGACTAGCGGCCCAAGAGACCCAGTACTTC
CASRSGLAAQETQYF
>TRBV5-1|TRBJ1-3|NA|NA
TGCGCCAGCAGCGACAGCCCCTCTGGAAACACCATATATTTT
CASSDSPSGNTIYF
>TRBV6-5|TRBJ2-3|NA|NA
TGTGCCAGCAGCGTGACAGACACAGATACGCAGTATTTT
CASSVTDTDTQYF
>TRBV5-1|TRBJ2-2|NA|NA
TGCGCCAGCAGCTTGTTTGAGATCGGGGAGCTGTTTTTT
CASSLFEIGELFF
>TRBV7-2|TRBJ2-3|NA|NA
TGTGCCAGCAGCACCGCGGTCGCAGATACGCAGTATTTT
CASSTAVADTQYF
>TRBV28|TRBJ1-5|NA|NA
TGTGCCAGCGGAGGACAGTCACGGGGCAATCAGCCCCAGCATTTT
CASGGQSRGNQPQHF
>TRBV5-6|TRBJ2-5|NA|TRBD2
TGTGCCACCGGACTAGCGGGGCAAGAGACCCAGTACTTC
CATGLAGQETQYF
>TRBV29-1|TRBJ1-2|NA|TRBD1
TGCAGCGTTGGGGACAGGGCGTTGGGCTACACCTTC
CSVGDRALGYTF
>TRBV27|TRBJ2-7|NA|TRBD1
TGTGCCAGCTTCGGACAGGGGCGTTTTTCCTACGAGCAGTACTTC
CASFGQGRFSYEQYF